In this sample, the clone carrying this TCR beta chain turned up a few times. Its antigen is unidentified. Trimming stripped 2 bases from V and 6 bases from J, with 14 bases between. The germline CDR1 and CDR2 sequences are MNHEY and SVGAGI. The CDR3 sequence is 14 residues long. RNA transcripts yielded amplified TCR beta CDR3 regions. HTBI primers were used in a first-round RT-PCR, which preceded a second-round multiplex PCR. MiXCR was run by TCRdb on the multiplex PCR reads, yielding one entry per CDR3 protein. The sample includes around 600,000 distinct CDR3 sequences, about two fifths of them seen just once. This sample was included in a study of Graves' ophthalmopathy and Graves' hyperthyroidism. Study results and caveats: The model's prediction of ophthalmopathy progression had about 70% sensitivity and around 72% specificity.

The sample was peripheral blood. The sequence derives from an adult man with Graves' ophthalmopathy. The rearrangement uses TRBV6-5 and TRBJ2-7; D gene unclear. The chain's CDR3 is CASSYDPIFSEQYF. CDR3 nucleotide sequence: TGTGCCAGCAGTTACGACCCAATCTTTTCCGAGCAGTACTTC.